Below, one TCR beta chain is given with its context. Its antigen is unknown. No base quality information exists; no much larger clone differs at one position. Measured from the cysteine to the phenylalanine, the CDR3 is 15 residues long. Kept here is only the CDR3 DNA, which spans 45 bases and is read in frame from base 1. Trimming at the junction amounts to 1 base on V and 0 bases on J, and the germline ends lie 8 bases apart. From the germline V gene (reference sequence), CDR1 is LGHDT and CDR2 is YNNKEL. The library came from 5' RACE. The sequencer was an Illumina HiSeq 2500. A second roughly 6 to 11 cycle PCR used a sample-barcoded 5' primer and a J-beta primer mix. A unique molecular identifier was introduced onto each TCR beta cDNA molecule by a template-switch 5' adaptor carrying 12 random nucleotides. Each sample yielded at least 2.5 million CDR3-containing paired-end reads. All of the RNA was converted into first-strand cDNA using the Mint cDNA synthesis kit, with a TRBC-specific oligonucleotide serving as the primer. Following uracil-DNA glycosylase treatment, all cDNA underwent a first 18-cycle PCR with the universal primers M1SS and BC2_uni_R. The paper's data handling went like this. For normalization, 1 million high-quality reads were randomly selected from each sample, with every read carrying a distinct molecular identifier. Reads sharing molecular identifiers were discarded rather than binned into consensus sequences. MiTCR, set to a Q25 quality threshold and the strictest error-elimination algorithm, was used for CDR3 identification, clonotype clustering and error correction. A nonparametric unseen species model using Euler transformation provided a lower-bound estimate of total TCR beta diversity. TCRdb ran its own pipeline on the public reads, namely fastp trimming at Q25 and MiXCR clone calling, and kept in-frame beta chains. CDR3 protein sequences are deduplicated, and each keeps its most common genes and DNA. What appears here as the V and J calls and clone size reflects TCRdb's work, not the paper's. The sample profile shows approximately 690,000 distinct CDR3 sequences; about 54% of them were found once. The leading ten clones occupy 30% to 40% of the sample.

The sample belongs to a study of blood T cells in healthy people across ages (dated by TCRdb to 2015 to 2017). Looking at the study overall: In model experiments, template switching captured roughly one uniquely barcoded TCR beta cDNA molecule for every two T cells. To track age-related changes in TCR beta repertoire diversity, the study relied on deep sequencing normalized with unique cDNA molecular identifiers. The donors were divided into four age groups: young (average approximately 17 years), middle-aged (approximately 41), aged (approximately 64) and long-lived (about 79). To avoid experimental bias, donors of different ages were distributed randomly across sequencing lanes. Using the same blood draw, the study looked at two additional independent replicas of 1 million unique cDNA reads for two donors, one aged 18 to 30 and the other aged 80 or older. General findings and caveats noted by the study authors: Donor CMV infection status was unknown, potentially confounding age-related changes in expanded clonotypes. Estimates of total diversity based on one million sequenced T cells were regarded as lower bounds and as underestimates. As age increased, observed TCR beta diversity per million T cells dropped in a roughly linear way, and a significant reduction was already evident by age around 41. The long-lived group showed more naive CD4+ T cells, fewer expanded clones and increased TCR diversity than the aged group, suggesting age selection. Conclusive comparison of naive and antigen-experienced compartments was prevented by the profiling of bulk unsorted PBMCs. There was a strong correlation between observed TCR beta diversity and the percentage of naive T cells measured by flow cytometry.

Donors were a few dozen systemically healthy Caucasian individuals from Russia aged about 6 to 100 years. Each donor gave 8 to 10 milliliters of peripheral blood, collected into EDTA-treated Vacutainer tubes. Ficoll-Paque density-gradient centrifugation was used to isolate PBMCs, with at least 7 million obtained per sample. Total RNA, at least 5.5 micrograms per sample, was extracted from PBMCs with Trizol reagent. For every donor, an aliquot of PBMCs went through flow cytometry to measure the percentages of naive CD45RAhigh/CD27high T cells. The V and J segments used are TRBV3-1 and TRBJ2-3; no D gene can be assigned with confidence. Sequences were obtained from blood. The receptor was isolated from a man between 60 and 75 years old in good health. The CDR3 amino acid sequence is: CASSQAGQSTDTQYF. The sequenced DNA is TGTGCCAGCAGCCAAGCCGGGCAGAGCACAGATACGCAGTATTTT.